The T cell receptor (beta chain) described here comes from a study of PD-1 blockade in classical Hodgkin lymphoma. Study conclusions and caveats: Relative to healthy donors, newly diagnosed patients reportedly had lower baseline TCR diversity, which was reported as lower still in relapsed/refractory patients.

The germline V gene has CDR1 SGHTA and CDR2 FQGNSA. CDR3 length: 19 amino acids. The V gene end was trimmed by 0 bases and the J gene end by 0 bases; junction bases not matched to a gene: 8. Time point: cycle 4 day 1 (C4D1), after less than 7 weeks of nivolumab. There was relapse after autologous stem cell transplantation in every patient, and there was variation in brentuximab vedotin exposure. Sequencing was performed with immunoSEQ multiplex PCR; in TCRdb, only in-frame clones are kept and a portion is missing. The repertoire holds about 24,000 clones, with approximately 80% as singletons. Turning to this clone: Its target is unknown.

The specimen was peripheral blood mononuclear cells (PBMCs), collected before the fourth cycle of nivolumab. V is TRBV7-2 and J is TRBJ1-2; TRBD1 matches at 12 bases. The receptor was derived from a human donor with classical Hodgkin lymphoma. The CDR3: CASSLAPVGQGATNYGYTF. In nucleotides, the CDR3 is TGTGCCAGCAGCTTAGCGCCGGTGGGACAGGGGGCGACTAACTATGGCTACACCTTC.